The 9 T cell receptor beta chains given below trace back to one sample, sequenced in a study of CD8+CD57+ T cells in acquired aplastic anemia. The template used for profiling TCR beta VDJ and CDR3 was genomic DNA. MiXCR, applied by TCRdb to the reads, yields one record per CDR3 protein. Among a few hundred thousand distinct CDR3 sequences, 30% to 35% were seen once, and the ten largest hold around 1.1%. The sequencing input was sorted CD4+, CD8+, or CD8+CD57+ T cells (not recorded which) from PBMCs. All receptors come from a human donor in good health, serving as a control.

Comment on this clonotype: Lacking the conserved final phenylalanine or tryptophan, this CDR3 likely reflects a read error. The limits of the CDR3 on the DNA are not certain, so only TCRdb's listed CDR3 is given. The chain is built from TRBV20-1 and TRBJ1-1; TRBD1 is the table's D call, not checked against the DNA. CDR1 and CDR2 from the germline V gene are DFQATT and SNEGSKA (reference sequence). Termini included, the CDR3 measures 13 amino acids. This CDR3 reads CSARATGRTEALL.

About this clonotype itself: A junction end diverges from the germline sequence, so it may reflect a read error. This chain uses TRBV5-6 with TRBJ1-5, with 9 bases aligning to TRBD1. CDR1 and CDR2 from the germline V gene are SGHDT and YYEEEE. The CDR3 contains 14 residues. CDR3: CTSSSGTGYQPQHF. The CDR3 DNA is TGTACCAGCAGCTCCGGGACAGGGTATCAGCCCCAGCATTTT.

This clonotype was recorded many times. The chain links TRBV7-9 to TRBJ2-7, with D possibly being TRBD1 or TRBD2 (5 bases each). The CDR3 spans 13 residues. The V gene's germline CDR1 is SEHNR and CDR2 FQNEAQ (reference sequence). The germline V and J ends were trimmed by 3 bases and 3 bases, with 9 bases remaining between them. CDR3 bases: TGTGCCAGCAGCTTGGGACCGGACTACGAGCAGTACTTC. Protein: CASSLGPDYEQYF.

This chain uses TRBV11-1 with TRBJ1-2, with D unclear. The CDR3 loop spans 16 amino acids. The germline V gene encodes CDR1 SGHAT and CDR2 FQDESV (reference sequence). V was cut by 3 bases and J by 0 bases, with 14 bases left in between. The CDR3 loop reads CASSLDPRGANYGYTF. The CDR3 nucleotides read TGTGCCAGCAGCTTGGATCCTAGAGGAGCTAACTATGGCTACACCTTC.

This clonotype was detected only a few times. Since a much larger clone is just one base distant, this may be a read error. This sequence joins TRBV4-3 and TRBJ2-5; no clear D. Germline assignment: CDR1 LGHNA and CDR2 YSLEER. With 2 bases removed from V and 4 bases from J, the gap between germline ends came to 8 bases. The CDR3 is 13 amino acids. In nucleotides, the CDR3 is TGCGCCAGCAGCCAAAGCAAGGGAGAGACCCAGTACTTC. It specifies CASSQSKGETQYF.

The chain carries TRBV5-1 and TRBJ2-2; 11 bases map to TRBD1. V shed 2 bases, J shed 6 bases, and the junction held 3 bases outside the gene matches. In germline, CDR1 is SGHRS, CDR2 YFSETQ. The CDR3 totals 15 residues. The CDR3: CASSLWDRGAGELFF. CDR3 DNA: TGCGCCAGCAGCTTATGGGACAGGGGGGCCGGGGAGCTGTTTTTT.

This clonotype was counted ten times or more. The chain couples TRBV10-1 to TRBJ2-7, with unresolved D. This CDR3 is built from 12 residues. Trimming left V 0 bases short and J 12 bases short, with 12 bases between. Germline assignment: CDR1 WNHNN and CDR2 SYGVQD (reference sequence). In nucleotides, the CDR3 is TGCGCCAGCAGTGAGTCGTTTAATTTGGGGTACTTC. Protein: CASSESFNLGYF.

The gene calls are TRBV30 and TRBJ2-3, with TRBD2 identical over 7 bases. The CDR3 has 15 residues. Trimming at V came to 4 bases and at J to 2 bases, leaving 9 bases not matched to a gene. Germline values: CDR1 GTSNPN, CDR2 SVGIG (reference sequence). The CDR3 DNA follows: TGTGCCTGGAAGGGGCGGGAGTGGAACACAGATACGCAGTATTTT. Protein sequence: CAWKGREWNTDTQYF. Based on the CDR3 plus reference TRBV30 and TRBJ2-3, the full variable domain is SQTIHQWPATLVQPVGSPLSLECTVEGTSNPNLYWYRQAAGRGLQLLFYSVGIGQISSEVPQNLSASRPQDRQFILSSKKLLLSDSGFYLCAWKGREWNTDTQYFGPGTRLTVL.

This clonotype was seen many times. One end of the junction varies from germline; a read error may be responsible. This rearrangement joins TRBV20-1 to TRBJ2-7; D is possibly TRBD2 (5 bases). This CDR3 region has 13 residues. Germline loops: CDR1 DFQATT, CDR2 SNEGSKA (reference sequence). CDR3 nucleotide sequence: TGCAGTGCTGTTTCACTAGAACTCTACGAGCAGTGCTTC. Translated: CSAVSLELYEQCF.